These 20 T cell receptor beta chains came from one sample sequenced in a study of T cells in tumors and immune-related adverse events. Sequencing used immunoSEQ multiplex PCR; TCRdb keeps in-frame clones, though not all of them. The repertoire includes roughly 4,700 clones, about 61% of them detected once, and under 6% sits in the top ten. The sample was gut tissue, taken from a patient treated with anti-PD-1 therapy. The receptors stem from a female donor with metastatic renal cell carcinoma.

The chain uses TRBV19 and TRBJ2-3; D might be TRBD1 or TRBD2, each matching 5 bases. V was cut by 7 bases and J by 0 bases, with 14 bases left in between. The CDR3 is made up of 15 amino acids. Germline V gives CDR1 LNHDA, CDR2 SQIVND (reference sequence). CDR3 DNA: TGTGCCAGTAAGGATCGGGGCAGGAGCACAGATACGCAGTATTTT. As protein: CASKDRGRSTDTQYF. Looking up the rest from reference TRBV19 and TRBJ2-3 gives the full variable domain: DGGITQSPKYLFRKEGQNVTLSCEQNLNHDAMYWYRQDPGQGLRLIYYSQIVNDFQKGDIAEGYSVSREKKESFPLTVTSAQKNPTAFYLCASKDRGRSTDTQYFGPGTRLTVL.

The table lists this clone with a few counts. This chain joins TRBV5-1 and TRBJ2-1; 11 nucleotides agree with TRBD2. The CDR3 consists of 16 residues. Germline assignment: CDR1 SGHRS and CDR2 YFSETQ. The V segment lost 4 bases and the J segment 6 bases; nucleotides outside the gene matches: 9. CDR3 coding DNA: TGCGCCAGCAGCGACACTCTAGCGGGGGGTTTCAATGAGCAGTTCTTC. This gives the protein CASSDTLAGGFNEQFF.

This chain uses TRBV25-1 with TRBJ2-5; tentatively, D is TRBD2 (5 bases). CDR1 is MGHDK and CDR2 is SYGVNS in the germline V gene. Trimming removed 3 bases at V and 4 bases at J, with 15 bases between. The CDR3 consists of 15 residues. The CDR3 DNA is TGTGCCAGCAGTGATTATAGCGAAGCCGCAGAGACCCAGTACTTC. Translating it yields CASSDYSEAAETQYF.

V gene TRBV7-9 combines with J gene TRBJ2-1; 7 nucleotides agree with TRBD2. J gave up 5 bases and V 7 bases, and 5 bases lay outside the gene matches. The CDR3 covers 13 residues. Germline V lookup: CDR1 SEHNR, CDR2 FQNEAQ (reference sequence). CDR3 nucleotide sequence: TGTGCCAGCATCGGGAGGTGGGACAATGAGCAGTTCTTC. The encoded protein is CASIGRWDNEQFF.

The gene calls are TRBV5-6 and TRBJ2-1; TRBD2 aligns across 10 bases. Germline assignment: CDR1 SGHDT and CDR2 YYEEEE. V shed 2 bases and J 4 bases; nucleotides not matched to a gene: 6. CDR3 length: 16 residues. CDR3 bases: TGTGCCAGCAGCTTACCGGGACTAGCGTTATACAATGAGCAGTTCTTC. Protein: CASSLPGLALYNEQFF. Based on the CDR3 plus reference TRBV5-6 and TRBJ2-1, the full variable domain is DAGVTQSPTHLIKTRGQQVTLRCSPKSGHDTVSWYQQALGQGPQFIFQYYEEEERQRGNFPDRFSGHQFPNYSSELNVNALLLGDSALYLCASSLPGLALYNEQFFGPGTRLTVL.

The genes are TRBV7-2 and TRBJ1-5, with TRBD1 matching over 7 bases. V dropped 5 bases and J dropped 4; count of bases not matched to a gene: 5. The germline V gene has CDR1 SGHTA and CDR2 FQGNSA. This CDR3 has 14 residues. In DNA form, the CDR3 reads TGTGCCAGCAGCCCGACAGGGCCAAATCAGCCCCAGCATTTT. This gives the protein CASSPTGPNQPQHF.

This clone was counted between two and nine times. The V call is TRBV12-5, the J call TRBJ2-5; maybe TRBD1 (7 bases). This CDR3 contains 15 residues. Per germline, CDR1 LGHNT and CDR2 FRNRAP. The germline V and J ends were trimmed by 6 bases and 5 bases, with 19 bases remaining between them. CDR3 nucleotide sequence: TGTGCTAGTGGAGCAGGGGGGCCATTTGGGGAGACCCAGTACTTC. Translated: CASGAGGPFGETQYF.

The J gene is TRBJ1-1, the V gene TRBV6-6; no reliable D call. Germline CDR1 is MNHNY and CDR2 is SVGAGI (reference sequence). V shed 2 bases and J shed 1 base, with 5 bases lying between them. The CDR3 has 13 residues. The CDR3 DNA reads as TGTGCCAGCAGTTACGAACAGAACACTGAAGCTTTCTTT. It yields the protein CASSYEQNTEAFF.

The V gene is TRBV18, the J gene TRBJ1-1; TRBD1 agrees at 10 bases. Germline V gene lookup returns CDR1 KGHSH and CDR2 LQKENI. This CDR3 region has 17 residues. V dropped 4 bases and J dropped 4; count of bases not matched to a gene: 12. In DNA form, the CDR3 reads TGTGCCAGCTCACTGACAGGGGGCTTAGGTGATGGCACTGAAGCTTTCTTT. This translates into CASSLTGGLGDGTEAFF.

The CDR3 loop is CASSFTGTQRVSEQYF. CDR3 coding DNA: TGCGCCAGCAGCTTTACCGGGACCCAGCGAGTTAGCGAGCAGTACTTC. The chain couples TRBV5-1 to TRBJ2-7; perhaps D is TRBD1 or TRBD2 (5 bases each). CDR1 is SGHRS, CDR2 YFSETQ, per germline. Trimming shortened V by 2 bases and J by 6 bases, and 21 bases separated the two germline ends. This CDR3 comprises 16 residues. The variable domain in full, completed from reference TRBV5-1 and TRBJ2-7, reads KAGVTQTPRYLIKTRGQQVTLSCSPISGHRSVSWYQQTPGQGLQFLFEYFSETQRNKGNFPGRFSGRQFSNSRSEMNVSTLELGDSALYLCASSFTGTQRVSEQYFGPGTRLTVT.

The genes are TRBV9 and TRBJ1-6; D unclear. CDR1 is SGDLS, CDR2 YYNGEE, per germline. This CDR3 has 12 residues. Trimming removed 4 bases from V and 7 bases from J, with 6 bases in between. In DNA, the CDR3 is TGTGCCAGCAGCCCGATCAATTCACCCCTCCACTTT. It yields the protein CASSPINSPLHF.

This chain connects TRBV30 to TRBJ2-5; either TRBD1 or TRBD2 may fit D (5 bases each). V lost 5 bases and J lost 2, with 15 bases in between. CDR1 is GTSNPN and CDR2 is SVGIG in the germline V gene (reference sequence). CDR3 size: 14 residues. CDR3 in amino acids: CAWGKGRIQETQYF. In nucleotides, the CDR3 is TGTGCCTGGGGGAAGGGACGGATTCAAGAGACCCAGTACTTC. The full variable domain, in which reference TRBV30 and TRBJ2-5 provide the parts outside the CDR3, is SQTIHQWPATLVQPVGSPLSLECTVEGTSNPNLYWYRQAAGRGLQLLFYSVGIGQISSEVPQNLSASRPQDRQFILSSKKLLLSDSGFYLCAWGKGRIQETQYFGPGTRLLVL.

This rearrangement joins TRBV5-8 to TRBJ1-1, with no clear D. The germline gives CDR1 SGHTS, CDR2 YDEGEE. This CDR3 comprises 14 residues. The V and J ends lost 2 bases and 2 bases respectively, with 10 bases between them. CDR3 sequence (DNA): TGTGCCAGCAGCTTAGTCACCCTAAACACTGAAGCTTTCTTT. Protein product: CASSLVTLNTEAFF.

The rearrangement uses TRBV5-8 and TRBJ2-1; D uncertain. The CDR3 has 16 amino acids. Germline assignment: CDR1 SGHTS and CDR2 YDEGEE. Trimming took 0 bases from V and 4 from J, leaving 14 bases between them. The CDR3 sequence: CASSLVINWKYNEQFF. The CDR3 coding sequence is TGTGCCAGCAGCTTGGTCATTAACTGGAAATACAATGAGCAGTTCTTC.

By sample share, this clone is medium-sized. The chain uses TRBV7-9 and TRBJ1-2, with 12 bases that match TRBD1. The CDR3 contains 16 residues. The germline CDR1 and CDR2 sequences are SEHNR and FQNEAQ (reference sequence). The V segment lost 1 base and the J segment 4 bases; nucleotides outside the gene matches: 4. This CDR3 is CASSLGGDRGLYGYTF. CDR3 DNA sequence: TGTGCCAGCAGCTTAGGAGGGGACAGGGGGCTCTATGGCTACACCTTC. Together with reference TRBV7-9 and TRBJ1-2, the CDR3 gives the full variable domain: DTGVSQNPRHKITKRGQNVTFRCDPISEHNRLYWYRQTLGQGPEFLTYFQNEAQLEKSRLLSDRFSAERPKGSFSTLEIQRTEQGDSAMYLCASSLGGDRGLYGYTFGSGTRLTVV.

This clone was observed a single time. The rearrangement links TRBV12-5 to TRBJ1-1; D call uncertain. The CDR3 extends over 13 amino acids. The germline gives CDR1 LGHNT, CDR2 FRNRAP. The V gene lost 5 bases and the J gene lost 3 bases, with 10 bases spanning the gap. CDR3 protein: CASGVTFDTEAFF. In DNA, the CDR3 is TGTGCTAGTGGTGTGACATTTGACACTGAAGCTTTCTTT.

This clone has a handful of counts. V gene TRBV10-3 combines with J gene TRBJ2-1; tentatively, D is TRBD1 or TRBD2 (5 bases each). V was trimmed by 11 bases and J by 3 bases, leaving 14 bases between them. The CDR3 spans 13 residues. Germline-derived CDR1 and CDR2 are ENHRY and SYGVKD. The CDR3 region is CASSGTGYNEQFF. For the CDR3, the DNA is TGTGCCTCCTCCGGGACGGGCTACAATGAGCAGTTCTTC.

The chain joins TRBV6-1 to TRBJ1-1, with D unresolved. Germline-derived CDR1 and CDR2 are MNHNS and SASEGT. This CDR3 spans 10 amino acids. V was shortened by 5 bases and J by 7 bases, with 5 bases between the two germline ends. DNA of the CDR3: TGTGCCAGCAGTTCGATTGAAGCTTTCTTT. Amino acids: CASSSIEAFF.

The chain is built from TRBV7-9 and TRBJ2-7, with 8 nucleotides matching TRBD2. This CDR3 is 13 amino acids long. Trimming took 4 bases from V and 3 from J; bases not matched to a gene: 2. CDR1 and CDR2 from the germline V gene are SEHNR and FQNEAQ (reference sequence). The CDR3 DNA sequence: TGTGCCAGCAGCTCTCTAGCGGGCTACGAGCAGTACTTC. Its protein product is CASSSLAGYEQYF.

A note on this clone: Being one base from a much bigger clone, this may be a read error. Other DNA sequences in the sample encode the same CDR3. CDR3 sequence: CASSLVGTDTQYF. The CDR3 DNA reads TGTGCCAGCAGCTTAGTTGGCACAGATACGCAGTATTTT. The gene calls are TRBV7-2 and TRBJ2-3; no definite D call. CDR3 length: 13 amino acids. Deletions cut 1 base from V and 1 base from J, with 3 bases between. Germline V gives CDR1 SGHTA, CDR2 FQGNSA.